This TCR beta chain stems from a study of shared clonotypes between healthy human individuals. Overall study findings and caveats: Enrolling few donors narrowed the genetic and exposure-history diversity that was represented.

Looked up from germline, CDR1 is LGHNA and CDR2 is YNFKEQ. The V and J ends lost 0 bases and 4 bases, in that order; junction bases with no gene match: 3. This CDR3 contains 15 residues. In regard to this clone: The antigen remains unidentified.

Several immunoSEQ plates received, in even portions, the genomic DNA of each subset. Using immunoSEQ multiplex PCR, the repertoire was profiled, and TCRdb retains in-frame clones only, with some absent. This table holds some 2,100,000 clones, approximately 94% found once. The donors, healthy adults who were HIV-negative, had experienced no recent acute infections or vaccinations. Sequencing was performed on naive CD4+ T cells sorted from blood. Documented subset: CD45RA+ positively selected. The rearrangement joins TRBV4-2 to TRBJ2-7; TRBD2 agrees at 10 bases. The source is a man between 18 and 35 years old in good health. DNA of the CDR3: TGTGCCAGCAGCCAAGAAGCGGGAGGGGGTTACGAGCAGTACTTC. This translates into CASSQEAGGGYEQYF.